A single sample gave rise to the 17 T cell receptor beta chains below, sequenced in a study of regulatory T cells in long-lasting Graves disease. Arm-PCR with iRepertoire HTBI primers amplified the CDR3 regions for these TCR beta libraries. In TCRdb, the multiplex PCR reads were re-called with MiXCR into one record per CDR3 protein. The sample has 310,000 or so distinct CDR3 sequences, less than 20% seen once; the top ten hold over 25%. Regarding time point: persistent/refractory GD, antithyroid drugs over 5 years with positive TRAb. Making the TCR library involved RNA that had been extracted from PBMCs. Sequenced material: peripheral blood mononuclear cells (PBMCs), taken when the disease was refractory, from a patient treated with antithyroid drugs. The receptors derive from a female donor with Graves disease.

This clonotype was seen repeatedly, ten times or more. The chain employs TRBV7-2 and TRBJ2-7; D not resolved. V lost 3 bases and J 4 bases, leaving 13 bases between the germline ends. Germline CDR1 and CDR2: SGHTA and FQGNSA. This CDR3 has 14 residues. The CDR3 here is CASSLYGIKYEQYF. CDR3 DNA sequence: TGTGCCAGCAGCTTGTACGGTATAAAGTACGAGCAGTACTTC.

This clonotype has a count of ten or more. This chain connects TRBV28 to TRBJ2-7; TRBD1 matches 10 bases. The V gene's germline CDR1 is MDHEN and CDR2 SYDVKM. Trimming took 3 bases from V and 4 from J; bases not matched to a gene: 6. The CDR3 is 15 amino acids. CDR3: CASSLRRDRGYEQYF. CDR3 sequence (DNA): TGTGCCAGCAGTTTGAGGCGGGACAGGGGTTACGAGCAGTACTTC. Full variable domain (remainder filled in from reference TRBV28 and TRBJ2-7): DVKVTQSSRYLVKRTGEKVFLECVQDMDHENMFWYRQDPGLGLRLIYFSYDVKMKEKGDIPEGYSVSREKKERFSLILESASTNQTSMYLCASSLRRDRGYEQYFGPGTRLTVT.

The chain carries TRBV9 and TRBJ2-5; TRBD2 might be the D (5 bases). CDR3 size: 14 residues. The V and J ends lost 3 bases and 1 base respectively, with 10 bases between them. Per germline, CDR1 SGDLS and CDR2 YYNGEE. CDR3 sequence (DNA): TGTGCCAGCAGCGCGGACTTAGCCCAAGAGACCCAGTACTTC. Its translation: CASSADLAQETQYF.

This clonotype appeared many times. This chain uses TRBV7-2 with TRBJ1-2; no clear D. Germline CDR1 and CDR2: SGHTA and FQGNSA. The CDR3 is 14 residues long. The V and J ends lost 9 bases and 0 bases respectively, with 14 bases between them. CDR3 protein: CASSGFRTNYGYTF. For the CDR3, the DNA is TGTGCCAGTAGCGGTTTCAGAACTAACTATGGCTACACCTTC.

V is TRBV19 and J is TRBJ1-2; D may be TRBD1 (5 bases). Trimming left V 4 bases short and J 4 bases short, with 10 bases between. CDR3 length: 13 residues. Germline V lookup: CDR1 LNHDA, CDR2 SQIVND (reference sequence). CDR3: CASSTEGIYGYTF. For the CDR3, the DNA is TGTGCCAGTAGTACTGAGGGGATCTATGGCTACACCTTC.

There are a few counts of this clonotype. The chain couples TRBV19 to TRBJ1-5; 7 bases line up with TRBD1. With 3 bases clipped from V and 2 bases from J, the junction kept 4 bases outside the gene matches. Germline CDR1 LNHDA, CDR2 SQIVND (reference sequence). CDR3 length equals 15 residues. CDR3: CASSMEGAGNQPQHF. As DNA, the CDR3 is TGTGCCAGTAGTATGGAGGGGGCTGGCAATCAGCCCCAGCATTTT.

In its sample, this clonotype was seen many times. The rearrangement links TRBV2 to TRBJ2-7, with no clear D. V shed 3 bases and J shed 4 bases, with 4 bases lying between them. The germline V gene encodes CDR1 SNHLY and CDR2 FYNNEI. The CDR3 runs to 11 residues. The CDR3 reads CASSDTYEQYF. The DNA for the CDR3 is TGTGCCAGCAGTGACACTTACGAGCAGTACTTC.

The chain recombines TRBV30 with TRBJ1-1, with D perhaps TRBD1 (5 bases). V dropped 0 bases and J dropped 4 bases, with 9 bases sitting between them. CDR1 is GTSNPN and CDR2 is SVGIG in the germline V gene (reference sequence). This CDR3 has 13 residues. CDR3 coding DNA: TGTGCCTGGAGTGTCGCAGGGTCCACTGAAGCTTTCTTT. As protein: CAWSVAGSTEAFF.

This clonotype was observed many times. V usage is TRBV2 and J usage is TRBJ1-5, with D uncertain. Trimming removed 10 bases from V and 2 bases from J, with 12 bases in between. CDR1 is SNHLY, CDR2 FYNNEI, per germline. This CDR3 is 13 amino acids long. The CDR3 DNA sequence: TGTGCCATCAGAGGGCAGGGCAATCAGCCCCAGCATTTT. This translates into CAIRGQGNQPQHF.

This clonotype was observed a few times. A much larger clone differs by one base, so this may be a read error. The genes are TRBV27 and TRBJ1-1; 8 bases agree with TRBD1. The junction had 4 bases not matched to a gene; V was cut back by 6 bases and J by 1 base. The CDR3 sequence is 14 residues long. Looked up from germline, CDR1 is MNHEY and CDR2 is SMNVEV (reference sequence). CDR3 sequence reads: CASRAGTGNTEAFF. Written as DNA, the CDR3 is TGTGCCAGCAGAGCCGGGACAGGGAACACTGAAGCTTTCTTT.

Ten or more counts support this clonotype. The chain uses TRBV28 and TRBJ1-1; 7 bases align to TRBD1. CDR1 and CDR2 (germline): MDHEN, SYDVKM. The CDR3 is made up of 15 amino acids. J lost 0 bases, V lost 7 bases, and 8 bases had no gene match. The CDR3 region has the DNA TGTGCCAGCATGGTAAGGGGGCTATTGAACACTGAAGCTTTCTTT. Encoded protein: CASMVRGLLNTEAFF.

Ten or more counts support this clonotype. The chain recombines TRBV5-1 with TRBJ1-1, with TRBD1 identical over 7 bases. CDR1 and CDR2 (germline): SGHRS, YFSETQ. V shed 2 bases, J shed 0 bases, and the junction held 4 bases outside the gene matches. The CDR3 spans 15 residues. The chain's CDR3 is CASSLRGLMNTEAFF. CDR3 bases: TGCGCCAGCAGCTTAAGGGGGCTCATGAACACTGAAGCTTTCTTT.

Comments on this clonotype: Given a much more abundant clone one base away, this may be a read error. V gene TRBV30 combines with J gene TRBJ1-6, with D possibly matching TRBD1 (5 bases). Germline values: CDR1 GTSNPN, CDR2 SVGIG (reference sequence). CDR3 length equals 16 residues. In DNA, the CDR3 is TGTGCCTGGAGTGCCCAGGCAGGGCTGGTAGGGTCACCCCTCCGCTTT. Protein product: CAWSAQAGLVGSPLRF.

The chain is built from TRBV7-8 and TRBJ2-2; D remains unclear. The germline gives CDR1 SGHVS, CDR2 FQNEAQ. V was trimmed by 1 base and J by 7 bases, leaving 4 bases between them. The CDR3 has 12 residues. The CDR3 loop is CASSLGFGELFF. The CDR3 DNA follows: TGTGCCAGCAGCTTAGGCTTCGGGGAGCTGTTTTTT.

This clonotype was seen repeatedly, ten times or more. The chain couples TRBV11-3 to TRBJ1-1; maybe TRBD1 (5 bases). Trimming left V 0 bases short and J 0 bases short, with 8 bases between. The CDR3 has 15 amino acids. Germline values: CDR1 SGHNT, CDR2 YENEEA. CDR3 DNA sequence: TGTGCCAGCAGCTTAGACAACAGGCTGAACACTGAAGCTTTCTTT. Its translation: CASSLDNRLNTEAFF.

The chain joins TRBV18 to TRBJ2-2; no definite D call. V was trimmed by 1 base and J by 8 bases, leaving 14 bases between them. Germline CDR1 reads KGHSH; CDR2 reads LQKENI. CDR3 length: 15 amino acids. This CDR3 is CASSPLSERLGELFF. For the CDR3, the DNA is TGTGCCAGCTCACCACTATCTGAGCGACTGGGGGAGCTGTTTTTT.

V and J are TRBV20-1 and TRBJ2-3; D ambiguous. Trimming shortened V by 6 bases and J by 2 bases, and 9 bases separated the two germline ends. Germline V lookup: CDR1 DFQATT, CDR2 SNEGSKA (reference sequence). The CDR3 length is 12 residues. The CDR3 protein is CSAWADTDTQYF. The CDR3 coding sequence is TGCAGTGCATGGGCAGACACAGATACGCAGTATTTT.